This T cell receptor beta chain was retrieved from a study of a mutant IDH1 vaccine in newly diagnosed glioma. Study-level background: There were eight vaccinations for patients, given in weeks 1, 3, 5, 7, 11, 15, 19 and 23. In some groups vaccination began 4-6 weeks post-radiotherapy; others received it with temozolomide. The therapy given earlier, which was standard therapy, consisted of radiotherapy, temozolomide, or both, and most of the patients received both.

The assay was immunoSEQ multiplex PCR, and TCRdb's table has in-frame clones only and misses some. Found here are 45,000 to 60,000 clones, 78% of them singletons; the top ten hold about 5.2%. On this clone: Its antigen remains unknown.

Time point: week 5, during vaccination. Every vaccination contained 300 ug of the mutant IDH1 20-mer peptide and was paired with topical imiquimod. Donor tumors were new WHO grade 3 or 4 IDH1-mutant, ATRX-lost astrocytomas. This TCR derives from a man aged 45-60 years with glioma. The sample here was PBMCs, taken from a glioma patient whose treatment included an IDH1 peptide vaccine.

CDR3 nucleotides: TGTGCCAGTAACCGGGGAGCTAATGAAAAACTGTTTTTT. Protein: CASNRGANEKLFF. This chain connects TRBV19 to TRBJ1-4, with D uncertain. V was shortened by 7 bases and J by 3 bases, with 9 bases between the two germline ends. Germline V gene data show CDR1 as LNHDA and CDR2 as SQIVND (reference sequence). The CDR3 is 13 residues long.